The 9 T cell receptor beta chains in this list originate from one sample, sequenced in a study of T cell clusters in autoimmune cytopenias (dated by TCRdb to 2018 to 2020). Instrument on record: Illumina MiSeq. TRB rearrangements were amplified by multiplex PCR using a touch-down protocol with TRB-A and TRB-B primer pools mixed in one tube. Reads reprocessed by TCRdb are summarized as one entry per CDR3 protein sequence, and DNA is absent. The data table for this sample lists 5,500 to 6,500 distinct CDR3 sequences. Together, the top ten hold 20% to 25% of the sample. For each sample, TRB amplification used about 250 ng of peripheral blood genomic DNA, equal to about 38,000 genome equivalents. The data also belong to a second study, concerning T cell repertoires in aging, cancer and after chemotherapy.

Sequencing input: peripheral blood. The receptor set was obtained from a human donor in good health.

The rearrangement uses TRBV6-1 and TRBJ2-7. The CDR3 covers 13 residues. The germline CDR1 and CDR2 sequences are MNHNS and SASEGT. CDR3 protein: CASIRRSSYEQYF.

The V gene is TRBV24-1, the J gene TRBJ2-2. Germline V gives CDR1 KGHDR, CDR2 SFDVKD. CDR3 length equals 14 residues. The CDR3 here is CATSNGSRAGELFF.

The chain recombines TRBV11-2 with TRBJ2-1. The germline V gene encodes CDR1 SGHAT and CDR2 FQNNGV. The CDR3 spans 15 residues. The CDR3 here is CASSFSTSAYNEQFF.

This clonotype shows up as medium-sized (0.01 to 0.1%) by frequency. The V gene is TRBV6-2 or TRBV6-3, the J gene TRBJ2-7. This CDR3 is 14 amino acids long. CDR1 and CDR2 from the germline V gene are MNHEY and SVGEGT. The chain's CDR3 is CATKFDLLGYEQYF.

Frequency places this clonotype as medium-sized. This chain connects TRBV30 to TRBJ1-6; TCRdb's assignment of TRBD1 cannot be checked, as there is no DNA. Looked up from germline, CDR1 is GTSNPN and CDR2 is SVGIG (reference sequence). This CDR3 region has 15 residues. CDR3 loop: CAWTPAVTYNSPLHF.

V and J are TRBV13 and TRBJ2-7. Looked up from germline, CDR1 is PRHDT and CDR2 is FYEKMQ (reference sequence). The CDR3 has 12 amino acids. CDR3 amino acids: CASSLNRYEQYF.

The rearrangement joins TRBV6-5 to TRBJ1-3. The germline V gene encodes CDR1 MNHEY and CDR2 SVGAGI. This CDR3 spans 15 amino acids. CDR3 in amino acids: CASSYTGNSGNTIYF.

This chain connects TRBV27 to TRBJ1-1; TCRdb picks TRBD1, but there is no DNA to check that call. The germline V gene encodes CDR1 MNHEY and CDR2 SMNVEV (reference sequence). The length of the CDR3 is 14 residues. The CDR3 sequence: CASSWAGGVSEAFF.

This clonotype is identified as medium-sized from frequency. The chain couples TRBV30 to TRBJ2-3; TCRdb reports TRBD1, a call that lacks DNA to check it against. From germline, CDR1 is GTSNPN and CDR2 SVGIG (reference sequence). The CDR3 is 14 residues long. The CDR3 loop reads CAWSVGGEADTQYF.